This T cell receptor (beta chain) was obtained from a study of shared clonotypes between healthy human individuals (dated by TCRdb to about 2020). As for the study more broadly: The cohort comprised a couple of women and a few men aged 18 to 49 years. For each donor, CD4 naive and CD4 memory were each run on three plates, CD8 naive on two plates, and CD8 memory on one plate. To estimate repertoire size and how much clonotypes are shared between individuals, the study performed deep sequencing of blood TCR repertoires from roughly five healthy adults. To increase sequencing depth and limit assay-specific biases, TCR repertoire library preparation and sequencing were carried out by different laboratories using diverse techniques. Leukapheresis yielded between about 0.8 and 8.9 billion PBMCs per donor.

Points on this clone: Its antigen remains unidentified. No clone much larger than this one lies a single base away; base qualities are absent.

For the CD8 naive samples, CD45RO-negative cells were positively selected for CCR7, yielding a CD45RA+CCR7+ population from which TemRA cells were excluded. The donors were healthy, HIV-negative adults with no recently reported acute infections or vaccinations. Only Caucasian adults living in Nashville, Tennessee, USA were represented among the donors. After blood collection by leukapheresis, PBMCs were isolated using Ficoll-Histopaque density gradient centrifugation and then cryopreserved in the vapor phase of liquid nitrogen. Analytical flow cytometry was used to check the purity and quantity of every magnetically sorted T cell population. Genomic DNA was isolated from each sorted fraction and quantified by UV absorbance on a Nanodrop 2000c. From the cysteine through the phenylalanine, the CDR3 covers 14 amino acids. Only the CDR3 DNA is retained, 42 bases long and in frame from the first base. The junction carries 14 bases between V and J, which are trimmed by 4 bases and 3 bases respectively. Reading the germline V gene gives CDR1 SGHRS and CDR2 YFSETQ.

What the research found in general, with its limitations: Only blood was sampled, and tissue TCR repertoires likely differ from those in blood. Clonotypes shared by all four sorted-subset donors showed higher generation probabilities than non-shared clonotypes. Rarefaction of sorted-subset datasets indicated incomplete sequencing despite the large sequencing depth. The genetic and exposure-history diversity represented was limited by the small number of donors. Pairwise subsampling led to the expectation that sequencing depth would affect the degree of clonotype sharing among donors. Estimated clonotype richness was generally larger for naive than for memory subsets. When several donors were compared, the shared fraction of clonotypes was about 5.2% for naive CD4, roughly 3.4% for naive CD8, roughly 2.5% for memory CD4, and 0.3% to 0.5% for memory CD8.

Using the deep immunoSEQ assay, multiplex PCR amplified TCR CDR3 regions from genomic DNA. For each cell subset, the extracted genomic DNA was distributed evenly across all wells of several immunoSEQ 96-well plates, and each plate served as one replicate. Each replicate PCR for sorted subsets received approximately 200 ng genomic DNA, equal to about 30,000 T cell genomes. Purified libraries were measured with a Qubit 3.0 fluorometer, size-checked on a Bioanalyzer 2100, and measured again with the KAPA Library Quantification kit. A separate single-read 150-cycle Illumina NextSeq 550 flow cell was used to sequence each immunoSEQ 96-well plate. Concerning the study's data processing: Because only junctional sequences without quality scores were contained in the immunoSEQ output, filtering matching that applied to full-length reads could not be performed. Sequences were annotated with PyIR, a Python wrapper for IgBLAST v1.9, and V/J genes and CDR3 were assigned using IMGT germline references. Any read was removed if the V/J assignment was weak (E-value above 1e-6), the CDR3 was missing, or the read contained stop codons, out-of-frame junctions, or ambiguous translated residues. A V3J clonotype was defined by an identical inferred V gene, J gene, and CDR3 amino acid sequence. Percentage overlap between repertoires was calculated by dividing the number of shared unique clonotypes by the size of the smaller repertoire. Repertoire richness was assessed with RTK rarefaction, the Chao1 estimator, and Recon v2.1 estimates of unobserved clonotypes. OLGA was used to compute generation probabilities for all TCRbeta clonotypes that the gDNA method yielded from a handful of donors. TCRdb limited this immuneACCESS table to in-frame rearrangements with V and J called. A share of clones is missing; checked studies link under half to unresolved V genes, and the rest is unexplained. D and trimming come from the DNA, and the V and J calls and clone size come from that table. The sample profile shows about 2.1 million clones; 93% of them were found once. About 1.6% of the sample is taken by the ten largest.

Sequenced sample: naive CD8+ T cells from PBMCs. Reading the label with the study, this specimen's cell subset or site is: CD45RA+CCR7+. Recombination connected TRBV5-1 to TRBJ2-7, with TRBD2 tentatively as D gene (6 bases match). This receptor was obtained from a man between 18 and 35 years old in good health. Some clones in this sample may be carry-over from other donors' samples. The DNA sequence follows: TGCGCCAGCAGCCCCTCCCAGGGACTCTACGAGCAGTACTTC. Translation gives CASSPSQGLYEQYF. Full variable domain (CDR3 extended with the reference TRBV5-1 and TRBJ2-7 proteins): KAGVTQTPRYLIKTRGQQVTLSCSPISGHRSVSWYQQTPGQGLQFLFEYFSETQRNKGNFPGRFSGRQFSNSRSEMNVSTLELGDSALYLCASSPSQGLYEQYFGPGTRLTVT.